This T cell receptor beta chain is drawn from a study of T cells after posttransplantation cyclophosphamide. This clone was found many times. The antigen is not known. Study-level findings and limits: Tissue-infiltrating T cells from skin or gut overlapped little with blood T cells. Donor-recipient repertoire similarity was low at 1-2 months, rising over year one. After PTCy, TRB diversity resembled that of CNI/methotrexate controls.

Repertoires were generated with immunoSEQ multiplex PCR, while TCRdb's copy carries only in-frame clones and drops some. Singletons are absent from the sample, which has almost 35,000 clones. This CDR3 is built from 15 residues. Trimming took 3 bases from V and 5 from J, leaving 16 bases between them. Germline CDR1 SGHAT, CDR2 FQNNGV. The gene calls are TRBV11-2 and TRBJ1-1; D is undetermined. The sequencing sample was made of PBMCs. The TCR was taken from a woman between 45 and 65 years old in good health and a related stem cell transplant donor. CDR3 sequence: CASSLSRGGSTEAFF. The CDR3 nucleotides are TGTGCCAGCAGCTTGTCAAGAGGTGGTTCAACTGAAGCTTTCTTT.